The 24 T cell receptor beta chains below were found in one sample sequenced in a study of blood T cell repertoires in COVID-19. Sequenced by immunoSEQ multiplex PCR; TCRdb stores in-frame clones only, minus some. The profile shows fewer than 300,000 clones, less than 85% of them singletons. Sequencing was performed on peripheral blood. These receptors originate from a human donor with COVID-19, enrolled during active disease. The donor label of this sample is uncertain.

The chain combines TRBV4-2 with TRBJ2-1, with a weak D call TRBD2 (6 bases). There are 13 residues in the CDR3. Germline CDR1 and CDR2: LGHNA and YNFKEQ. V lost 0 bases and J lost 11, with 11 bases in between. The CDR3 protein is CASSQEGGTKQFF. DNA for the CDR3: TGTGCCAGCAGCCAAGAGGGGGGAACCAAGCAGTTCTTC.

This clone occurred a few times. The gene calls are TRBV5-1 and TRBJ1-3; 7 bases are shared with TRBD1. The CDR3 has 15 residues. J lost 0 bases, V lost 4 bases, and 4 bases had no gene match. Germline CDR1 is SGHRS and CDR2 is YFSETQ. The CDR3, as DNA: TGCGCCAGCAGCCGGGGACAGAGCTCTGGAAACACCATATATTTT. It encodes CASSRGQSSGNTIYF.

The gene calls are TRBV7-8 and TRBJ2-7; maybe TRBD2 (5 bases). Deletions cut 5 bases from V and 2 bases from J, with 13 bases between. The germline CDR1 and CDR2 sequences are SGHVS and FQNEAQ. This CDR3 is built from 14 residues. Here the CDR3 reads CASSPRAVAYEQYF. The CDR3 DNA reads TGTGCCAGCAGCCCGAGGGCGGTGGCCTACGAGCAGTACTTC.

The chain has TRBV7-2 and TRBJ2-5; D gene ambiguous. The germline CDR1 and CDR2 sequences are SGHTA and FQGNSA. CDR3 length equals 12 residues. Trimming stripped 4 bases from V and 4 bases from J, with 7 bases between. The DNA of the CDR3 is TGTGCCAGCAGCTACTCCCTAGAGACCCAGTACTTC. Translated: CASSYSLETQYF.

In DNA form, the CDR3 reads TGTGCCAGCAGCCGAGGGCTCTGGCAGGGAGGAGGTGGGAATGAAAAACTGTTTTTT. It yields the protein CASSRGLWQGGGGNEKLFF. The J gene is TRBJ1-4, the V gene TRBV3-1 (or the pseudogene TRBV3-2); D perhaps matches TRBD1 (5 bases). CDR3 length: 19 residues. Trimming took off 4 bases at V and 5 bases at J, with 26 bases between the two ends. CDR1 and CDR2 (germline): LGHDT, YNNKEL (reference sequence).

The chain combines TRBV7-9 with TRBJ2-5, with 10 positions matching TRBD2. The CDR3 sequence is 16 residues long. Germline loops: CDR1 SEHNR, CDR2 FQNEAQ (reference sequence). With V trimmed by 1 base and J by 5 bases, 7 bases remained unmatched. CDR3 DNA sequence: TGTGCCAGCAGCTTAGGCCTAGCGGGAGACATGGAGACCCAGTACTTC. It is translated as CASSLGLAGDMETQYF.

V gene TRBV9 combines with J gene TRBJ1-2; D is possibly TRBD1 (6 bases). V gave up 3 bases and J gave up 2 bases, with 11 bases separating them. The CDR3 covers 14 residues. CDR1 and CDR2 from the germline V gene are SGDLS and YYNGEE. CDR3 in amino acids: CASSGEQGNYGYTF. CDR3 DNA sequence: TGTGCCAGCAGCGGAGAACAGGGAAACTATGGCTACACCTTC. Full variable domain (outside the CDR3, taken from reference TRBV9 and TRBJ1-2): DSGVTQTPKHLITATGQRVTLRCSPRSGDLSVYWYQQSLDQGLQFLIQYYNGEERAKGNILERFSAQQFPDLHSELNLSSLELGDSALYFCASSGEQGNYGYTFGSGTRLTVV.

The CDR3 nucleotides read TGCAGCGTAGCCGACAGGGGTGGCGGTAATGAAAAACTGTTTTTT. It specifies CSVADRGGGNEKLFF. The chain couples TRBV29-1 to TRBJ1-4; TRBD1 agrees at 8 bases. Trimming removed 6 bases from V and 4 bases from J; junction bases left unmatched: 10. CDR1 and CDR2 (germline): SQVTM, ANQGSEA. CDR3 length: 15 amino acids.

This chain links TRBV27 with TRBJ2-6, with 7 bases aligning to TRBD1. Trimming removed 6 bases from V and 1 base from J; junction bases left unmatched: 9. The germline V gene has CDR1 MNHEY and CDR2 SMNVEV (reference sequence). This CDR3 comprises 17 residues. The CDR3 sequence is CASSPQTGLSGANVLTF. CDR3 DNA sequence: TGTGCCAGCAGCCCTCAGACAGGGTTGTCTGGGGCCAACGTCCTGACTTTC.

This clone was seen a handful of times. The chain joins TRBV7-2 to TRBJ1-2, with a possible D match to TRBD1 (5 bases). Trimming removed 5 bases from V and 6 bases from J, with 19 bases in between. This CDR3 region has 15 residues. Germline V gene lookup returns CDR1 SGHTA and CDR2 FQGNSA. CDR3 region: CASSTRLGGGNGYTF. The CDR3 DNA sequence: TGTGCCAGCAGCACCCGCCTGGGGGGAGGGAATGGCTACACCTTC.

The V gene is TRBV19, the J gene TRBJ1-5; 7 positions match TRBD1. With 7 bases clipped from V and 4 bases from J, the junction kept 16 bases outside the gene matches. Per germline, CDR1 LNHDA and CDR2 SQIVND (reference sequence). The CDR3 length is 17 residues. The CDR3 region is CASTLRAQQGFNQPQHF. CDR3 DNA sequence: TGTGCCAGTACCTTGAGGGCCCAACAGGGGTTTAATCAGCCCCAGCATTTT. Complete variable domain (other parts from reference TRBV19 and TRBJ1-5): DGGITQSPKYLFRKEGQNVTLSCEQNLNHDAMYWYRQDPGQGLRLIYYSQIVNDFQKGDIAEGYSVSREKKESFPLTVTSAQKNPTAFYLCASTLRAQQGFNQPQHFGDGTRLSIL.

This clone was seen a few times. The chain employs TRBV30 and TRBJ1-5; D not resolved. Germline V gene data show CDR1 as GTSNPN and CDR2 as SVGIG (reference sequence). The CDR3 spans 14 residues. V lost 0 bases to trimming and J lost 1 base, with 7 bases between them. CDR3 coding DNA: TGTGCCTGGAGTGTATTCCAGAGCAATCAGCCCCAGCATTTT. Translation: CAWSVFQSNQPQHF.

This clone was found once. The V gene is TRBV11-2, the J gene TRBJ2-1; 7 bases are shared with TRBD2. Unmatched junction bases numbered 8, after V lost 1 base and J lost 5 bases. Germline lookup yields CDR1 SGHAT and CDR2 FQNNGV. This CDR3 has 16 amino acids. CDR3 coding DNA: TGTGCCAGCAGCTTAGGGGCGGCTAGCGGACACAATGAGCAGTTCTTC. It yields the protein CASSLGAASGHNEQFF.

The V call is TRBV12-5, the J call TRBJ2-3; 9 bases fit TRBD2. Per the germline V gene, CDR1 is LGHNT and CDR2 is FRNRAP. The CDR3 consists of 18 residues. The V segment lost 3 bases and the J segment 5 bases; nucleotides outside the gene matches: 15. CDR3 sequence reads: CASGFTPRGAGGVDTQYF. CDR3 in DNA: TGTGCTAGTGGTTTTACCCCTCGGGGAGCGGGAGGTGTAGATACGCAGTATTTT.

The chain combines TRBV27 with TRBJ2-1; 9 nucleotides align to TRBD2. Germline-derived CDR1 and CDR2 are MNHEY and SMNVEV (reference sequence). J was trimmed by 15 bases and V by 5 bases; bases with no gene match: 17. This CDR3 is 15 amino acids long. The CDR3: CASSPRLAGVSVGFF. CDR3 coding DNA: TGTGCCAGCAGTCCCCGATTAGCGGGAGTGTCCGTGGGGTTCTTC.

The chain has TRBV19 and TRBJ1-1; TRBD1 is a possible D gene (5 bases). The CDR3 consists of 14 residues. Germline CDR1 is LNHDA and CDR2 is SQIVND (reference sequence). V lost 4 bases, J lost 1 base, and 10 bases lay in between. This CDR3 reads CASSSGQGNTEAFF. The CDR3 DNA sequence: TGTGCCAGTAGTAGTGGCCAGGGGAACACTGAAGCTTTCTTT.

J is TRBJ2-3 and V is TRBV5-4, with 13 bases identical to TRBD2. Losses at the gene ends were 3 bases for V and 3 bases for J; bases not matched to a gene: 10. Germline V CDR1 and CDR2: SGHNT, YYREEE (reference sequence). The CDR3 extends over 18 amino acids. CDR3 DNA sequence: TGTGCCAGCAGCTCCTCACCGGGACTAGCGGGGTTAACAGATACGCAGTATTTT. This encodes CASSSSPGLAGLTDTQYF.

V gene TRBV7-9 combines with J gene TRBJ2-7, with D possibly being TRBD1 (6 bases). Germline-derived CDR1 and CDR2 are SEHNR and FQNEAQ (reference sequence). Trimming left V 5 bases short and J 0 bases short, with 11 bases between. This CDR3 is built from 14 residues. CDR3 coding DNA: TGTGCCAGCAGCCCCGGGACACCCTCCTACGAGCAGTACTTC. It is translated as CASSPGTPSYEQYF.

J is TRBJ1-1 and V is TRBV7-2, with 7 bases identical to TRBD1. The germline V gene encodes CDR1 SGHTA and CDR2 FQGNSA. V lost 5 bases, J lost 5 bases, and 14 bases stayed unmatched. This CDR3 has 16 amino acids. CDR3 in DNA: TGTGCCAGCAGCCTTAGGTTCACAGGGGTTAATACTGAAGCTTTCTTT. Translation: CASSLRFTGVNTEAFF.

CDR3 sequence: CASSGLYPGGPNTQYF. The DNA of the CDR3 is TGTGCCAGCAGTGGTCTCTACCCGGGAGGGCCAAATACGCAGTATTTT. The rearrangement uses TRBV28 and TRBJ2-3, with 8 bases aligning to TRBD2. The V segment lost 5 bases and the J segment 7 bases; nucleotides outside the gene matches: 14. Germline CDR1 and CDR2: MDHEN and SYDVKM. This CDR3 is built from 16 residues.

The chain is built from TRBV6-1 and TRBJ2-3, with 10 nucleotides matching TRBD2. CDR3 length equals 16 residues. After removal of 2 bases from V and 1 base from J, the junction contained 3 bases not matched to a gene. Per germline, CDR1 MNHNS and CDR2 SASEGT. As DNA, the CDR3 is TGTGCCAGCAGTGAATCTAGCGGGAGAGGCACAGATACGCAGTATTTT. Its protein product is CASSESSGRGTDTQYF.

This chain links TRBV5-1 with TRBJ1-2; 8 nucleotides line up with TRBD1. The CDR3 contains 14 residues. Germline values: CDR1 SGHRS, CDR2 YFSETQ. J was trimmed by 8 bases and V by 4 bases; bases with no gene match: 10. Written as DNA, the CDR3 is TGCGCCAGCAGCAACCCGGACAGGGAGGGCGGCTACACCTTC. This gives the protein CASSNPDREGGYTF. The full variable domain, rest sourced from reference TRBV5-1 and TRBJ1-2, is KAGVTQTPRYLIKTRGQQVTLSCSPISGHRSVSWYQQTPGQGLQFLFEYFSETQRNKGNFPGRFSGRQFSNSRSEMNVSTLELGDSALYLCASSNPDREGGYTFGSGTRLTVV.

V usage is TRBV30 and J usage is TRBJ2-7, with a possible D match to TRBD2 (6 bases). Trimming removed 0 bases at V and 6 bases at J, with 9 bases between. Looked up from germline, CDR1 is GTSNPN and CDR2 is SVGIG (reference sequence). This CDR3 spans 12 amino acids. In DNA, the CDR3 is TGTGCCTGGAGTGTACGGGGGACCGAGCAGTACTTC. It codes for CAWSVRGTEQYF.

The rearrangement links TRBV2 to TRBJ2-3; 8 bases line up with TRBD1. The V gene end was trimmed by 2 bases and the J gene end by 5 bases; junction bases not matched to a gene: 12. The CDR3 covers 17 residues. Looked up from germline, CDR1 is SNHLY and CDR2 is FYNNEI. In DNA form, the CDR3 reads TGTGCCAGCAGTGAAAACCCTTTGGGCAGGGGGCAAGATACGCAGTATTTT. It codes for CASSENPLGRGQDTQYF.